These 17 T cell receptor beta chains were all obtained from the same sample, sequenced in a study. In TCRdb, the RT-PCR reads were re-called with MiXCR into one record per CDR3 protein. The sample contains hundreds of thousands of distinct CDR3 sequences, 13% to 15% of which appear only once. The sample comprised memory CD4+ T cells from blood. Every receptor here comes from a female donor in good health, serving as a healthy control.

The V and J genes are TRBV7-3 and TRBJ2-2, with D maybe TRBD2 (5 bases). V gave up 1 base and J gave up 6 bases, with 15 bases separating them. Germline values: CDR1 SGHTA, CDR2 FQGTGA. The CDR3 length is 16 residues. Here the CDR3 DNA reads TGTGCCAGCAGCTTAAACGGCGGGCCTGGGGCCGGGGAGCTGTTTTTT. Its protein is CASSLNGGPGAGELFF.

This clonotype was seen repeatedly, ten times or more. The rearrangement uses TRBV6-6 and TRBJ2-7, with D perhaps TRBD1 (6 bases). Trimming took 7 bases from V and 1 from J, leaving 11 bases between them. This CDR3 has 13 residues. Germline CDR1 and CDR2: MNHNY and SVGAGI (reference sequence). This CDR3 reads CASKKQGSYEQYF. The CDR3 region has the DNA TGTGCCAGCAAAAAACAGGGTTCCTACGAGCAGTACTTC.

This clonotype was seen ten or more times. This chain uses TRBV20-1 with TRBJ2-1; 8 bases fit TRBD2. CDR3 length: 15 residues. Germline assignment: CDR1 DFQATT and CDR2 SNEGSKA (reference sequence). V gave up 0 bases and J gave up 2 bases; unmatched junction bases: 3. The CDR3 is CSAREASGPYNEQFF. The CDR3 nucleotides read TGCAGTGCTAGAGAGGCTAGCGGGCCCTACAATGAGCAGTTCTTC.

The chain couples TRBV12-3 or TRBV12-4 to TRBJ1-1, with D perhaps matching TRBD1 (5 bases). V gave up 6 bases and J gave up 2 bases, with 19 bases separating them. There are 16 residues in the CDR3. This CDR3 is CASSRDRLNPNTEAFF. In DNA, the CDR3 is TGTGCCAGCAGCCGCGACAGACTCAACCCTAACACTGAAGCTTTCTTT.

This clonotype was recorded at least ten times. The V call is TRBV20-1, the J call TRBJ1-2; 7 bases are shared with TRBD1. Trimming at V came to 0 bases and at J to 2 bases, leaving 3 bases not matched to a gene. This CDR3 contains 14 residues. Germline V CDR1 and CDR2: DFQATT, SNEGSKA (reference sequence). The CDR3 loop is CSARDTTGNYGYTF. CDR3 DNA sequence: TGCAGTGCTAGAGATACGACAGGGAACTATGGCTACACCTTC.

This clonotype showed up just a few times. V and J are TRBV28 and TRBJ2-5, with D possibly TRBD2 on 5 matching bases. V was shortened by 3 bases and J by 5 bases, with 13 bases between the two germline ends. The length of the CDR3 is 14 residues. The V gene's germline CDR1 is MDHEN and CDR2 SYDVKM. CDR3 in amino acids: CASSLGRWEETQYF. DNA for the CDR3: TGTGCCAGCAGTTTGGGTCGCTGGGAGGAGACCCAGTACTTC.

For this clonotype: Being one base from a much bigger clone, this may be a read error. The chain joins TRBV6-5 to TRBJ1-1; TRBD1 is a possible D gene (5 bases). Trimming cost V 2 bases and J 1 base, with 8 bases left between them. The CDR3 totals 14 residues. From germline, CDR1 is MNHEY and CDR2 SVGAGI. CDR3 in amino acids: CASSYITGNTEAFF. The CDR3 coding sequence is TGTGCCAGCAGTTACATAACAGGGAACACTGAAGCTTTCTTT.

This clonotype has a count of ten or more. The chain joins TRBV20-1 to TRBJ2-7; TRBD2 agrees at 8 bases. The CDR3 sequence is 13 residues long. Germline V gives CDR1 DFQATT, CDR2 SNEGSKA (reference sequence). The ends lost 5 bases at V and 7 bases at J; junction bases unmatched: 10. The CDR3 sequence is CSAPPGGGGEQYF. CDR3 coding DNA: TGCAGTGCTCCTCCCGGGGGGGGAGGGGAGCAGTACTTC.

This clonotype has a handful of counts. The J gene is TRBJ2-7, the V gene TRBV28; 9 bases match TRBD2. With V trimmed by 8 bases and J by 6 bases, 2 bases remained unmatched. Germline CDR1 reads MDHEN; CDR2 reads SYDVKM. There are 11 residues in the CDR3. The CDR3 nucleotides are TGTGCCAGCTGGGGACTAGCCGAGCAGTACTTC. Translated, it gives CASWGLAEQYF.

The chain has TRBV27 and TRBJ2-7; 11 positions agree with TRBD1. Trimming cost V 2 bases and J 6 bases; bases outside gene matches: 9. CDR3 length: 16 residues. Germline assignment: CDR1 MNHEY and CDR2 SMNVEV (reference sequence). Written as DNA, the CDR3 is TGTGCCAGCAGTTTACAAGGACAGGGGGCTAGGTCCGAGCAGTACTTC. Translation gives CASSLQGQGARSEQYF.

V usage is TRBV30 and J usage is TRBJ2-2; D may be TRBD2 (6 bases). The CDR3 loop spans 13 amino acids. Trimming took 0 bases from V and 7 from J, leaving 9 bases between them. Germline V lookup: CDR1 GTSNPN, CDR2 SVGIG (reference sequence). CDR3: CAWSVLGGGELFF. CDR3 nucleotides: TGTGCCTGGAGTGTACTGGGGGGCGGGGAGCTGTTTTTT.

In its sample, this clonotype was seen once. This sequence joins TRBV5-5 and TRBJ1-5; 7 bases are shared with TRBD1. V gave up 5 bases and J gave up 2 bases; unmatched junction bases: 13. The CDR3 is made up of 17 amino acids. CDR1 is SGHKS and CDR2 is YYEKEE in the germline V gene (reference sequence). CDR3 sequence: CASRTGTAGAGNQPQHF. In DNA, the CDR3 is TGTGCCAGCAGAACCGGGACAGCGGGGGCAGGCAATCAGCCCCAGCATTTT.

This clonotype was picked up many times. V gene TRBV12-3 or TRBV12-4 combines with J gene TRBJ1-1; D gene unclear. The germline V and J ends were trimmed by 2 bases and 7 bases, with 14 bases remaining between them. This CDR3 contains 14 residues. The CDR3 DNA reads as TGTGCCAGCAGTTTAAAGCGAGTGGCCAGTGAAGCTTTCTTT. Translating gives CASSLKRVASEAFF.

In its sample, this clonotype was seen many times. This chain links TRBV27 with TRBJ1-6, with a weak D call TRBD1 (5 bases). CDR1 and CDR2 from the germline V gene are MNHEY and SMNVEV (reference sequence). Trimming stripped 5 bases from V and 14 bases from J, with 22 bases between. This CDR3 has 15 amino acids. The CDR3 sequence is CASSPTGTARGALHF. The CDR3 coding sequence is TGTGCCAGCAGTCCAACCGGGACGGCCAGAGGAGCCCTCCACTTT.

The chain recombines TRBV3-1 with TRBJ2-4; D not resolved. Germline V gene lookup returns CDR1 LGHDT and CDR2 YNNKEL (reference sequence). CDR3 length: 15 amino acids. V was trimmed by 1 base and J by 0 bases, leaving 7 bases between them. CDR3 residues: CASSQGQVAKNIQYF. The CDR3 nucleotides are TGTGCCAGCAGCCAAGGTCAGGTAGCCAAAAACATTCAGTACTTC. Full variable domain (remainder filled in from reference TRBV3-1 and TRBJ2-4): DTAVSQTPKYLVTQMGNDKSIKCEQNLGHDTMYWYKQDSKKFLKIMFSYNNKELIINETVPNRFSPKSPDKAHLNLHINSLELGDSAVYFCASSQGQVAKNIQYFGAGTRLSVL.

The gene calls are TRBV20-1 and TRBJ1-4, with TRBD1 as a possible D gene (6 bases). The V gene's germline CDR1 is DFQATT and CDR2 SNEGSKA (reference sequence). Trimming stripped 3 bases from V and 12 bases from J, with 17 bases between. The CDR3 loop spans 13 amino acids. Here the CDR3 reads CSARTGPREELFF. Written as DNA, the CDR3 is TGCAGTGCTAGGACAGGCCCCCGGGAAGAACTGTTTTTT.

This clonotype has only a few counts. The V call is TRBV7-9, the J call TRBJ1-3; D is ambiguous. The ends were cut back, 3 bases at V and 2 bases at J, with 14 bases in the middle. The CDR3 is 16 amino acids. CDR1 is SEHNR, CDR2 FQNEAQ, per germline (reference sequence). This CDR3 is CASSFTLTFTGNTIYF. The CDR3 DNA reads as TGTGCCAGCAGCTTTACGCTGACTTTTACTGGAAACACCATATATTTT. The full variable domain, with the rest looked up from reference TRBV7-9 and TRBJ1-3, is DTGVSQNPRHKITKRGQNVTFRCDPISEHNRLYWYRQTLGQGPEFLTYFQNEAQLEKSRLLSDRFSAERPKGSFSTLEIQRTEQGDSAMYLCASSFTLTFTGNTIYFGEGSWLTVV.